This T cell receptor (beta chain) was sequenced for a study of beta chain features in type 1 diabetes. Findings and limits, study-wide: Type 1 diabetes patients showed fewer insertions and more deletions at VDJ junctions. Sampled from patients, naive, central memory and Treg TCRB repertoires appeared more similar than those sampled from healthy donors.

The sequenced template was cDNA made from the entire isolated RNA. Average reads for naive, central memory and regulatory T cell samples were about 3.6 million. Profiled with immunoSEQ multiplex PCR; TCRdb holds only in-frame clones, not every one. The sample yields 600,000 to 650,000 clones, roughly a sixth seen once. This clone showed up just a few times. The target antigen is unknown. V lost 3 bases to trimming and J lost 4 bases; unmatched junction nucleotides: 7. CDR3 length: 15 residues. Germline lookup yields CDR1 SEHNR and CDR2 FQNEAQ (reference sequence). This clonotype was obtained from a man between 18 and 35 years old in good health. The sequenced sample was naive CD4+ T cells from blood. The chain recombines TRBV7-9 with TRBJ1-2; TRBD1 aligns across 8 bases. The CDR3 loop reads CASSLWTGKPYGYTF. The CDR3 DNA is TGTGCCAGCAGCTTGTGGACAGGGAAGCCCTATGGCTACACCTTC. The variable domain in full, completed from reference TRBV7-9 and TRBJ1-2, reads DTGVSQNPRHKITKRGQNVTFRCDPISEHNRLYWYRQTLGQGPEFLTYFQNEAQLEKSRLLSDRFSAERPKGSFSTLEIQRTEQGDSAMYLCASSLWTGKPYGYTFGSGTRLTVV.